This entry lists 25 T cell receptor beta chains sequenced from one sample in a study of T cells in Graves' hyperthyroidism and ophthalmopathy. What was amplified from RNA transcripts were TCR beta CDR3 regions. HTBI primers were the set used in a first-round RT-PCR of the TCR CDR3. TCRdb re-called the multiplex PCR reads through MiXCR, storing one row per CDR3 protein. The repertoire holds about 300,000 distinct CDR3 sequences, approximately 12% seen once, with almost 8% in the top ten. The specimen sequenced was blood. The receptors originated from a woman younger than 45 with Graves' hyperthyroidism that later progressed to Graves' ophthalmopathy.

This clonotype occurred many times. The CDR3 DNA reads TGTGCCAGCAGTGGCTTATGGGATACGCAGTATTTT. Protein: CASSGLWDTQYF. This chain joins TRBV12-3 or TRBV12-4 and TRBJ2-3; D unclear. The CDR3 covers 12 residues. Trimming removed 5 bases from V and 6 bases from J, with 9 bases in between.

J is TRBJ1-2 and V is TRBV4-1, with D possibly being TRBD1 (6 bases). Trimming took off 1 base at V and 8 bases at J, with 11 bases between the two ends. Germline CDR1 is MGHRA and CDR2 is YSYEKL. The CDR3 sequence is 13 residues long. The CDR3: CASSQAQGGGYTF. The CDR3 DNA reads as TGCGCCAGCAGCCAAGCACAGGGAGGAGGCTACACCTTC.

This clonotype occurred many times. V is TRBV7-2 and J is TRBJ2-3; D gene ambiguous. V shed 1 base and J shed 5 bases, with 4 bases lying between them. This CDR3 has 12 amino acids. Germline-derived CDR1 and CDR2 are SGHTA and FQGNSA. The CDR3 region is CASSLDGDTQYF. The DNA of the CDR3 is TGTGCCAGCAGCTTAGACGGAGATACGCAGTATTTT.

This clonotype has at least ten counts. V usage is TRBV20-1 and J usage is TRBJ2-1, with 9 bases aligning to TRBD2. CDR3 size: 15 residues. The germline gives CDR1 DFQATT, CDR2 SNEGSKA (reference sequence). J was trimmed by 4 bases and V by 3 bases; bases with no gene match: 7. The CDR3 DNA reads TGCAGTGCTAGGGGGGAACTAGCGGGTTACAATGAGCAGTTCTTC. The encoded protein is CSARGELAGYNEQFF.

This clonotype was seen a few times. This chain uses TRBV20-1 with TRBJ2-7, with 10 positions matching TRBD1. Germline assignment: CDR1 DFQATT and CDR2 SNEGSKA (reference sequence). Unmatched junction bases numbered 5, after V lost 5 bases and J lost 1 base. The CDR3 has 14 residues. CDR3 sequence (DNA): TGCAGTGCTGGCGACAGGGGGCCTTCCTACGAGCAGTACTTC. Its translation: CSAGDRGPSYEQYF.

At least ten counts were recorded for this clonotype. The chain has TRBV20-1 and TRBJ2-3, with D unresolved. V was pared by 5 bases and J by 2 bases, with 14 bases between. This CDR3 spans 14 amino acids. Looked up from germline, CDR1 is DFQATT and CDR2 is SNEGSKA (reference sequence). The DNA of the CDR3 is TGCAGTGCTGGGCAAAGCGTTAACACAGATACGCAGTATTTT. Translation: CSAGQSVNTDTQYF.

On this clonotype: A clone one base away is much larger, so this may be a read error. The rearrangement joins TRBV6-2 or TRBV6-3 to TRBJ2-1, with 13 bases lining up with TRBD2. Germline V gene sequence: CDR1 MNHEY, CDR2 SVGEGT. The CDR3 spans 16 residues. The CDR3 nucleotides read TGTGCCAGCGGTTATGCGGGACTAGCGGGGCGTAAGGAGCAGTTCTTC. This encodes CASGYAGLAGRKEQFF.

A few counts support this clonotype. V gene TRBV10-3 combines with J gene TRBJ2-3; D ambiguous. The CDR3 runs to 16 residues. In germline, CDR1 is ENHRY, CDR2 SYGVKD. V was pared by 9 bases and J by 0 bases, with 19 bases between. This chain's CDR3 is CAIVAATSLSTDTQYF. CDR3 coding DNA: TGTGCCATAGTGGCCGCGACATCACTTAGCACAGATACGCAGTATTTT.

This clonotype appeared many times. The J gene is TRBJ1-4, the V gene TRBV11-2; a possible D gene is TRBD1 (5 bases). V shed 5 bases and J shed 0 bases, with 10 bases lying between them. There are 15 residues in the CDR3. Germline lookup yields CDR1 SGHAT and CDR2 FQNNGV. CDR3 in amino acids: CASSPGGSTNEKLFF. CDR3 nucleotides: TGTGCCAGCAGCCCCGGGGGGTCAACTAATGAAAAACTGTTTTTT.

The rearrangement uses TRBV28 and TRBJ2-1; 12 bases align to TRBD2. V gave up 5 bases and J gave up 4 bases; unmatched junction bases: 6. This CDR3 is 16 amino acids long. CDR1 is MDHEN and CDR2 is SYDVKM in the germline V gene. CDR3 amino acids: CASSPSGLAGYNEQFF. The CDR3 DNA reads TGTGCCAGCAGTCCAAGTGGACTAGCGGGGTACAATGAGCAGTTCTTC.

This clonotype was seen many times. The gene calls are TRBV27 and TRBJ1-6; D might be TRBD1 (5 bases). V was clipped by 3 bases and J by 8 bases, with 8 bases between them. This CDR3 spans 13 amino acids. The germline gives CDR1 MNHEY, CDR2 SMNVEV (reference sequence). The DNA for the CDR3 is TGTGCCAGCAGTTTTAGGGGAGATTCACCCCTCCACTTT. Translating it yields CASSFRGDSPLHF.

This clonotype was picked up a small number of times. The chain is built from TRBV7-2 and TRBJ2-3; 9 bases line up with TRBD2. V was pared by 3 bases and J by 4 bases, with 8 bases of the junction left unmatched. CDR1 and CDR2 from the germline V gene are SGHTA and FQGNSA. The CDR3 spans 16 residues. The CDR3 coding sequence is TGTGCCAGCAGCTTTTCTAGCGGGAAAGGGGCAGATACGCAGTATTTT. Its protein is CASSFSSGKGADTQYF. The full variable domain, its missing parts supplied by reference TRBV7-2 and TRBJ2-3, is GAGVSQSPSNKVTEKGKDVELRCDPISGHTALYWYRQSLGQGLEFLIYFQGNSAPDKSGLPSDRFSAERTGGSVSTLTIQRTQQEDSAVYLCASSFSSGKGADTQYFGPGTRLTVL.

This clonotype was found many times. The chain carries TRBV2 and TRBJ2-5; 8 positions agree with TRBD2. J lost 4 bases, V lost 4 bases, and 5 bases had no gene match. The length of the CDR3 is 14 residues. Germline V gene lookup returns CDR1 SNHLY and CDR2 FYNNEI. CDR3 in amino acids: CASSVGSGRETQYF. The CDR3 coding sequence is TGTGCCAGCAGTGTCGGAAGCGGGAGAGAGACCCAGTACTTC. The full variable domain, rest sourced from reference TRBV2 and TRBJ2-5, is EPEVTQTPSHQVTQMGQEVILRCVPISNHLYFYWYRQILGQKVEFLVSFYNNEISEKSEIFDDQFSVERPDGSNFTLKIRSTKLEDSAMYFCASSVGSGRETQYFGPGTRLLVL.

This clonotype has only a few counts. The rearrangement uses TRBV6-2 or TRBV6-3 and TRBJ1-4; 9 nucleotides agree with TRBD1. CDR3 length: 18 residues. The V gene end was trimmed by 0 bases and the J gene end by 8 bases; junction bases not matched to a gene: 13. The germline V gene has CDR1 MNHEY and CDR2 SVGEGT. In DNA, the CDR3 is TGTGCCAGCAGTTACTCAGGGACAGGGACTTCGATGGGAGAAAAACTGTTTTTT. This encodes CASSYSGTGTSMGEKLFF.

Ten or more counts support this clonotype. The V call is TRBV3-1, the J call TRBJ1-4; D is perhaps TRBD1 (6 bases). This CDR3 comprises 15 residues. Per germline, CDR1 LGHDT and CDR2 YNNKEL (reference sequence). The V end was cut by 3 bases, the J end by 5 bases, with 13 bases between. The CDR3 sequence is CASSQGGAVNEKLFF. CDR3 in DNA: TGTGCCAGCAGCCAGGGGGGGGCGGTAAATGAAAAACTGTTTTTT.

This chain joins TRBV30 and TRBJ2-5; a possible D gene is TRBD2 (6 bases). The CDR3 extends over 13 amino acids. Between the trimmed V and J ends, which lost 2 bases and 5 bases, there was a span of 12 bases. CDR1 is GTSNPN and CDR2 is SVGIG in the germline V gene (reference sequence). Here the CDR3 DNA reads TGTGCCTGGAGTATCGTGGGAGGCGAGACCCAGTACTTC. Translated, it gives CAWSIVGGETQYF.

This clonotype appeared many times. CDR3 region: CASSPGEERENEQFF. The CDR3 DNA sequence: TGTGCCAGCAGCCCCGGGGAAGAGCGGGAGAATGAGCAGTTCTTC. J is TRBJ2-1 and V is TRBV7-3, with 8 bases identical to TRBD2. Per germline, CDR1 SGHTA and CDR2 FQGTGA. The CDR3 is 15 residues long. V trimming: 5 bases; J trimming: 7 bases; junction bases outside the gene matches: 10.

This chain connects TRBV12-5 to TRBJ2-5, with D perhaps TRBD1 or TRBD2 (5 bases each). The V end lost 7 bases, the J end lost 5 bases, and 17 bases lay between the germline ends. Per the germline V gene, CDR1 is LGHNT and CDR2 is FRNRAP. The CDR3 spans 14 residues. CDR3 loop: CASALEGRHETQYF. The CDR3 DNA reads TGTGCTAGTGCCTTAGAGGGGCGCCACGAGACCCAGTACTTC.

This clonotype showed up many times. V gene TRBV20-1 combines with J gene TRBJ2-1, with 9 positions matching TRBD2. J gave up 6 bases and V 5 bases, and 11 bases lay outside the gene matches. Germline V gene lookup returns CDR1 DFQATT and CDR2 SNEGSKA (reference sequence). The CDR3 is made up of 15 amino acids. CDR3 nucleotide sequence: TGCAGTGCTTTGATGGCGAGCGGGAGGCCCAATGAGCAGTTCTTC. This codes for CSALMASGRPNEQFF.

This chain links TRBV4-3 with TRBJ1-3; D gene ambiguous. From germline, CDR1 is LGHNA and CDR2 YSLEER. The germline V and J ends were trimmed by 0 bases and 4 bases, with 7 bases remaining between them. The CDR3 covers 14 residues. The CDR3 loop is CASSQDGLGNTIYF. In nucleotides, the CDR3 is TGCGCCAGCAGCCAAGACGGCCTCGGAAACACCATATATTTT.

This clonotype was observed many times. The V call is TRBV29-1, the J call TRBJ2-1, with D possibly being TRBD2 (7 bases). Trimming removed 4 bases from V and 6 bases from J, with 16 bases in between. The CDR3 has 14 residues. Germline CDR1 reads SQVTM; CDR2 reads ANQGSEA. DNA of the CDR3: TGCAGCGTTGCCAGCGGGATGGGGGCCAATGAGCAGTTCTTC. Encoded protein: CSVASGMGANEQFF.

This clonotype has ten or more counts. The V and J genes are TRBV20-1 and TRBJ2-1; TRBD2 matches 7 bases. Germline CDR1 is DFQATT and CDR2 is SNEGSKA (reference sequence). V lost 7 bases, J lost 5 bases, and 14 bases stayed unmatched. CDR3 size: 15 residues. The CDR3 loop is CSVSTLWGGDNEQFF. The CDR3, as DNA: TGCAGTGTTAGCACCCTCTGGGGGGGTGACAATGAGCAGTTCTTC.

This clonotype has a count of ten or more. V usage is TRBV28 and J usage is TRBJ1-2, with a tentative D call TRBD1 (5 bases). The germline V gene encodes CDR1 MDHEN and CDR2 SYDVKM. This CDR3 comprises 14 residues. The V end lost 3 bases, the J end lost 8 bases, and 16 bases lay between the germline ends. The CDR3, as DNA: TGTGCCAGCAGTTTCTGGGGATCAGGGAAAGGCTACACCTTC. It yields the protein CASSFWGSGKGYTF.

This clonotype was seen repeatedly, ten times or more. This chain links TRBV20-1 with TRBJ2-3; 11 bases are a match to TRBD2. The CDR3 spans 17 residues. The V gene end was trimmed by 0 bases and the J gene end by 6 bases; junction bases not matched to a gene: 11. Germline CDR1 is DFQATT and CDR2 is SNEGSKA (reference sequence). The CDR3 loop is CSARERFPSGRSDTQYF. The CDR3 DNA follows: TGCAGTGCTAGAGAAAGATTCCCTAGCGGGAGGTCGGATACGCAGTATTTT.

In this sample, this clonotype turned up many times. This sequence joins TRBV7-3 and TRBJ2-2; D gene ambiguous. The CDR3 has 12 amino acids. Germline values: CDR1 SGHTA, CDR2 FQGTGA. Trimming took 3 bases from V and 7 from J, leaving 6 bases between them. The DNA of the CDR3 is TGTGCCAGCAGCTTCGGTATCGGGGAGCTGTTTTTT. Translated, it gives CASSFGIGELFF.